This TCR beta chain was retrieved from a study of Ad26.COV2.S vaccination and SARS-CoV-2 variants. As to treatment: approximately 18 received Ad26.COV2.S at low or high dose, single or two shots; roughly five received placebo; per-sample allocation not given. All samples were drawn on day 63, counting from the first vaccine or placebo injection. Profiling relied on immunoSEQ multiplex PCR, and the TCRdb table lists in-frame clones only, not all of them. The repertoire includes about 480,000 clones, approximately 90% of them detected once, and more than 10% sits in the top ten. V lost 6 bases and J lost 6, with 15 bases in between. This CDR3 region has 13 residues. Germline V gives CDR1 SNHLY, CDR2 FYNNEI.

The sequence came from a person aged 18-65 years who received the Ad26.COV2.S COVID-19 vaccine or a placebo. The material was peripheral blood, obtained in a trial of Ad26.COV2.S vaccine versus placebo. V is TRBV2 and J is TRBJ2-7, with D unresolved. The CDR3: CASRGHHATEQYF. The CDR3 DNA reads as TGTGCCAGCAGGGGTCATCATGCTACCGAGCAGTACTTC.